Sequencing of this T cell receptor beta chain was carried out in a study of metastatic and nonmetastatic thyroid tumors. Study-wide context: Malignant and benign thyroid patients had repertoires compared in peripheral blood and tumor or nodule tissue.

Among the patients, none had received any treatment before thyroid surgery. The CDR3 loop spans 14 amino acids. The V and J ends lost 4 bases and 1 base respectively, with 10 bases between them. Germline CDR1 reads SGHTA; CDR2 reads FQGTGA. How the authors handled the data: For papillary thyroid cancer, a distant-metastasis classifier was constructed from CDR3 differences observed across clinicopathological groups. TCRdb re-analyzed the PCR reads through MiXCR. These V and J calls derive from TCRdb rather than the authors' analysis. The table has tens of thousands of clones, 15% to 20% seen once. This clone was detected ten times or more. Other DNA sequences in the same sample also yield this CDR3.

V usage is TRBV7-3 and J usage is TRBJ1-1; possible D gene TRBD1, 6 bases. This TCR was sampled from a female donor with papillary thyroid cancer or a benign thyroid nodule (not recorded which). Some clones in this sample may be carry-over from other donors' samples. Sequencing used blood. CDR3 sequence reads: CASSSGHSNTEAFF. Here the CDR3 DNA reads TGTGCCAGCAGCTCGGGACACTCGAACACTGAAGCTTTCTTT.